These T cell receptor beta chains were read from a single sample in a study of prognosis after radiotherapy for stage I lung cancer. Each CDR3 protein gets one entry after TCRdb re-called the multiplex PCR reads with MiXCR. The sample records tens of thousands of distinct CDR3 sequences, over 45% being singletons. The starting material was PBMCs, obtained before or after stereotactic body radiation therapy (not recorded which). The origin of the receptors is a donor aged 50 or older with non-small cell lung cancer. Both conserved end residues are part of each CDR3. The order of the fields is CDR3 protein, J gene, V gene.

CDR3: CAWSPVRYRPNTEAFF; J: TRBJ1-1; V: TRBV30
CDR3: CASSATIVDTQYF; J: TRBJ2-3; V: TRBV6-4
CDR3: CASKPSTGLPLNTEAFF; J: TRBJ1-1; V: TRBV19
CDR3: CASSLYLGGILDTQYF; J: TRBJ2-3; V: TRBV5-5
CDR3: CASSYGTAGELFF; J: TRBJ2-2; V: TRBV6-2/TRBV6-3
CDR3: CATSGSFRDSTDTQYF; J: TRBJ2-3; V: TRBV24-1
CDR3: CATSFFDRSYEQYF; J: TRBJ2-7; V: TRBV28
CDR3: CAWSDRNTGELFF; J: TRBJ2-2; V: TRBV30
CDR3: CASSSLSQVGEQYF; J: TRBJ2-7; V: TRBV7-2
CDR3: CATATSGQYYSEQFF; J: TRBJ2-1; V: TRBV24-1
CDR3: CAWGRLAGLAKNIQYF; J: TRBJ2-4; V: TRBV30
CDR3: CASSSLAGVYNEQFF; J: TRBJ2-1; V: TRBV7-3
CDR3: CASSQEPNWGNEQFF; J: TRBJ2-1; V: TRBV4-3
CDR3: CASSRGLAGVRSEQFF; J: TRBJ2-1; V: TRBV9
CDR3: CASSLRSTPTTNEKLFF; J: TRBJ1-4; V: TRBV5-5